This TCR beta chain was identified during a study of T cells in Graves' hyperthyroidism and ophthalmopathy. The germline gives CDR1 SGHVS, CDR2 FQNEAQ. Losses at the gene ends were 5 bases for V and 0 bases for J; bases not matched to a gene: 7. The length of the CDR3 is 17 residues. TCR beta CDR3 regions were amplified from RNA transcripts. Primed by the HTBI set, a first-round RT-PCR was run on the TCR CDR3. Using its own MiXCR run on the multiplex PCR reads, TCRdb lists one record per CDR3 protein. The profile covers around 580,000 distinct CDR3 sequences, with approximately 15% appearing a single time and under 20% taken by the ten largest. This clonotype was detected many times.

This TCR came from a young woman with Graves' hyperthyroidism. Sequencing was carried out using blood. V usage is TRBV7-8 and J usage is TRBJ2-7, with 13 bases fitting TRBD2. The CDR3 sequence is CASSRGTSGATSYEQYF. For the CDR3, the DNA is TGTGCCAGCAGCAGAGGGACTAGCGGGGCCACCTCCTACGAGCAGTACTTC. The full variable domain, in which reference TRBV7-8 and TRBJ2-7 provide the parts outside the CDR3, is GAGVSQSPRYKVAKRGQDVALRCDPISGHVSLFWYQQALGQGPEFLTYFQNEAQLDKSGLPSDRFFAERPEGSVSTLKIQRTQQEDSAVYLCASSRGTSGATSYEQYFGPGTRLTVT.